The next 18 T cell receptor beta chains were all read from a single sample in a study of patients and donors after allogeneic stem cell transplantation. TCRdb re-called the RT-PCR reads with MiXCR, one entry per CDR3 protein. Of more than 150,000 distinct CDR3 sequences listed, approximately 41% were seen once; the top ten hold less than 40%. The sequenced material came from blood, either unsorted or a sorted T cell fraction (not recorded which). The source is a human donor who was either an allogeneic HSCT recipient or a stem cell or donor lymphocyte infusion donor (not recorded which). It is not recorded whose cells these are; they may come from a transplant donor.

The chain couples TRBV6-1 to TRBJ1-2; no clear D gene. V was trimmed by 5 bases and J by 3 bases, leaving 7 bases between them. Germline-derived CDR1 and CDR2 are MNHNS and SASEGT. The CDR3 contains 12 residues. The CDR3 loop is CASSKVDYGYTF. CDR3 in DNA: TGTGCCAGCAGTAAGGTTGACTATGGCTACACCTTC.

This chain connects TRBV12-3 or TRBV12-4 to TRBJ1-5; tentatively, D is TRBD1 (6 bases). Trimming took off 7 bases at V and 3 bases at J, with 22 bases between the two ends. The CDR3 has 17 residues. Here the CDR3 DNA reads TGTGCCAGCAATACCCTCGTTGGGGGGCTTGACAATCAGCCCCAGCATTTT. Translating it yields CASNTLVGGLDNQPQHF.

This sequence joins TRBV12-3 or TRBV12-4 and TRBJ2-2, with TRBD2 matching 7 bases. CDR3 length: 15 residues. The ends lost 5 bases at V and 3 bases at J; junction bases unmatched: 6. CDR3 DNA sequence: TGTGCCAGCAGTCAGACTAGCTCTTACACCGGGGAGCTGTTTTTT. As protein: CASSQTSSYTGELFF.

A few counts support this clonotype. This chain joins TRBV12-3 or TRBV12-4 and TRBJ1-5; 9 positions agree with TRBD1. Losses at the gene ends were 7 bases for V and 0 bases for J; bases not matched to a gene: 4. CDR3 length: 15 amino acids. The CDR3 region has the DNA TGTGCCAGCACCCAACAGGGGGCTAGCAATCAGCCCCAGCATTTT. Its protein product is CASTQQGASNQPQHF.

The gene calls are TRBV7-8 and TRBJ1-5; weak D call: TRBD1 (6 bases). CDR3 length equals 17 residues. The germline V gene encodes CDR1 SGHVS and CDR2 FQNEAQ. The germline V and J ends were trimmed by 2 bases and 0 bases, with 14 bases remaining between them. In DNA, the CDR3 is TGTGCCAGCAGCTTATCCCCGACAGGCGATAGCAATCAGCCCCAGCATTTT. Amino acids: CASSLSPTGDSNQPQHF.

V usage is TRBV4-2 and J usage is TRBJ1-6; maybe TRBD1 (5 bases). The germline gives CDR1 LGHNA, CDR2 YNFKEQ. This CDR3 has 16 amino acids. V gave up 4 bases and J gave up 6 bases, with 16 bases separating them. This CDR3 is CASSPPQGTFNSPLHF. The CDR3 DNA reads TGTGCCAGCAGCCCCCCGCAGGGAACCTTTAATTCACCCCTCCACTTT.

The chain carries TRBV27 and TRBJ1-1, with D possibly matching TRBD1 (5 bases). Germline V gene sequence: CDR1 MNHEY, CDR2 SMNVEV (reference sequence). Trimming pared 7 bases from V and 1 base from J, leaving 7 bases between. This CDR3 has 12 amino acids. The CDR3 sequence: CASTDRNTEAFF. For the CDR3, the DNA is TGTGCCAGCACTGACAGGAACACTGAAGCTTTCTTT.

This clonotype was seen a handful of times. The chain recombines TRBV6-5 with TRBJ2-1; TRBD2 matches 9 bases. Trimming took 3 bases from V and 7 from J; bases not matched to a gene: 7. The CDR3 sequence is 15 residues long. CDR1 is MNHEY, CDR2 SVGAGI, per germline. CDR3 amino acids: CASSYSGLAGNEQFF. The CDR3 DNA reads TGTGCCAGCAGTTATAGTGGCCTAGCGGGGAATGAGCAGTTCTTC.

V is TRBV27 and J is TRBJ1-3, with 9 bases identical to TRBD1. CDR3 size: 17 residues. Per the germline V gene, CDR1 is MNHEY and CDR2 is SMNVEV (reference sequence). Trimming at V came to 5 bases and at J to 0 bases, leaving 8 bases not matched to a gene. CDR3: CASSLTGGWGSGNTIYF. In DNA form, the CDR3 reads TGTGCCAGCAGTCTTACAGGGGGCTGGGGCTCTGGAAACACCATATATTTT.

The table lists this clonotype with a few counts. The CDR3 is CSARPTGRSNYGYTF. Here the CDR3 DNA reads TGCAGCGCTCGACCGACAGGGAGGTCGAACTATGGCTACACCTTC. This chain uses TRBV29-1 with TRBJ1-2; 7 bases are shared with TRBD1. Germline V gene sequence: CDR1 SQVTM, CDR2 ANQGSEA. The ends lost 7 bases at V and 2 bases at J; junction bases unmatched: 13. There are 15 residues in the CDR3.

At least ten counts were recorded for this clonotype. The V call is TRBV7-9, the J call TRBJ1-5; tentatively, D is TRBD1 (6 bases). The germline V gene encodes CDR1 SEHNR and CDR2 FQNEAQ (reference sequence). Trimming removed 1 base from V and 4 bases from J, with 14 bases in between. The CDR3 spans 16 residues. CDR3 amino acids: CASSLVGGLGNQPQHF. CDR3 bases: TGTGCCAGCAGCTTAGTTGGGGGGCTTGGAAATCAGCCCCAGCATTTT.

This chain uses TRBV5-8 with TRBJ1-1, with TRBD1 as a possible D gene (6 bases). Germline assignment: CDR1 SGHTS and CDR2 YDEGEE. The CDR3 spans 13 residues. Deletions cut 5 bases from V and 3 bases from J, with 11 bases between. CDR3 sequence: CASRERGDTEAFF. The CDR3 region has the DNA TGTGCCAGCAGGGAAAGGGGGGACACTGAAGCTTTCTTT.

V usage is TRBV7-6 and J usage is TRBJ2-2; 8 nucleotides line up with TRBD2. The CDR3 has 16 residues. V lost 5 bases, J lost 5 bases, and 10 bases stayed unmatched. Germline V gene sequence: CDR1 SGHVS, CDR2 FNYEAQ. The CDR3 reads CASSPRAGVDTGELFF. CDR3 bases: TGTGCCAGCAGCCCACGAGCGGGAGTGGATACCGGGGAGCTGTTTTTT.

The chain carries TRBV6-6 and TRBJ1-3; 9 bases align to TRBD1. Looked up from germline, CDR1 is MNHNY and CDR2 is SVGAGI (reference sequence). The CDR3 has 16 amino acids. With 4 bases clipped from V and 4 bases from J, the junction kept 8 bases outside the gene matches. The CDR3 spells CASSSKQGAGGNTIYF. DNA of the CDR3: TGTGCCAGCAGTTCGAAACAGGGGGCAGGGGGAAACACCATATATTTT.

The genes are TRBV7-2 and TRBJ1-2, with a possible D match to TRBD1 (6 bases). Trimming removed 1 base from V and 7 bases from J, with 13 bases in between. The germline CDR1 and CDR2 sequences are SGHTA and FQGNSA. The CDR3 has 14 amino acids. CDR3 DNA sequence: TGTGCCAGCAGCTTAGGTGTGGAGGGGGGTGGCTACACCTTC. Protein sequence: CASSLGVEGGGYTF.

This clonotype was recorded a few times. The chain is built from TRBV29-1 and TRBJ1-2; D call uncertain. V gave up 1 base and J gave up 7 bases, with 10 bases separating them. The CDR3 extends over 12 amino acids. Germline CDR1 and CDR2: SQVTM and ANQGSEA. The chain's CDR3 is CSVEGGMGGYTF. In nucleotides, the CDR3 is TGCAGCGTTGAAGGGGGTATGGGTGGCTACACCTTC.

The chain uses TRBV15 and TRBJ2-3; D is uncertain. The V gene lost 2 bases and the J gene lost 2 bases, with 8 bases spanning the gap. Germline V gene data show CDR1 as LNHNV and CDR2 as YYDKDF (reference sequence). The CDR3 runs to 14 residues. For the CDR3, the DNA is TGTGCCACCAGCAGATCGGGCGACACAGATACGCAGTATTTT. This sequence encodes CATSRSGDTDTQYF.

The rearrangement joins TRBV7-8 to TRBJ2-3; D unresolved. Germline CDR1 reads SGHVS; CDR2 reads FQNEAQ. The CDR3 runs 17 residues. The germline V and J ends were trimmed by 0 bases and 0 bases, with 13 bases remaining between them. CDR3 in DNA: TGTGCCAGCAGCTTAGCCCGCAAGGCCCCTAGCACAGATACGCAGTATTTT. Amino acid sequence: CASSLARKAPSTDTQYF.